This TCR beta chain emerged from a study of identical twins. This clonotype appeared a few times. Antigen unknown. From the 5' RACE reads, TCRdb called clonotypes with MiXCR, one entry per CDR3 protein. The sample yields just under 650,000 distinct CDR3 sequences, roughly 6.6% seen once. CDR1 DFQATT and CDR2 SNEGSKA come from the germline V gene (reference sequence). V shed 2 bases and J 4 bases; nucleotides not matched to a gene: 4. The CDR3 consists of 13 residues. Study-level results: Twin sharing of out-of-frame TCR alpha was underestimated by models in monozygotic pairs. The more abundant beta clonotypes in cord blood had fewer insertions, and memory repertoires did not show this. Surplus twin overlap in beta out-of-frame sequences was less pronounced.

These data were also filed under a second study, of yellow fever vaccine responses in identical twins. From that study: It has been reported that, in twins, the vaccine T cell response seemed partly convergent and partly personalized.

The sequenced sample consisted of PBMCs. The receptor was derived from a woman between 18 and 29 years old in good health. J is TRBJ1-1 and V is TRBV20-1; 7 bases match TRBD1. The CDR3 region has the DNA TGCAGTGCTAGAAGTACAGGGGCCACTGAAGCTTTCTTT. Its translation: CSARSTGATEAFF.